A selection of T cell receptor beta chains follows, all from one sample in a study of blood T cell repertoires in COVID-19. Assay: immunoSEQ multiplex PCR; the TCRdb copy retains only in-frame clones and omits some. The table has 120,000 to 150,000 clones, 85% seen once. The sequencing sample was made of peripheral blood. The origin of the receptors is a woman in her forties with active or convalescent COVID-19. Both conserved end residues are part of each CDR3. Fields, in order: D gene, clone size, V gene, J gene, CDR3 DNA, CDR3 protein. The D gene is left open where the match is weak. Only some rows state a clone size, as once, few, many or a class for expanded clones.

D: NA; size: NA; V: TRBV21-1; J: TRBJ2-3; DNA: TGTGCCAGCAGCAAAGAGGAGCAGGGAAGAACAGATACGCAGTATTTT; CDR3: CASSKEEQGRTDTQYF
D: NA; size: NA; V: TRBV28; J: TRBJ2-6; DNA: TGTGCCAGCAGTTTATTTGGCGGCTCTGGGGCCAACGTCCTGACTTTC; CDR3: CASSLFGGSGANVLTF
D: NA; size: NA; V: TRBV6-4; J: TRBJ2-2; DNA: TGTGCCAGCAGTCGGGAAACCGGGGAGCTGTTTTTT; CDR3: CASSRETGELFF
D: NA; size: NA; V: TRBV10-3; J: TRBJ2-1; DNA: TGTGCCATCAGCTTCGGACAGAGACCGGGACCCCCCCGGGGGGTTGAGCAGTTCTTC; CDR3: CAISFGQRPGPPRGVEQFF
D: NA; size: NA; V: TRBV10-1; J: TRBJ1-1; DNA: TGCGCCAGCAGTGACCATGGGACATTGAACACTGAAGCTTTCTTT; CDR3: CASSDHGTLNTEAFF
D: NA; size: NA; V: TRBV7-2; J: TRBJ1-1; DNA: TGTGCCAGCAGCTATCCCCGGGGGGACACTGAAGCTTTCTTT; CDR3: CASSYPRGDTEAFF
D: NA; size: NA; V: TRBV18; J: TRBJ2-5; DNA: TGTGCCAGCTCACCACTTCCTTACACACAAGAGACCCAGTACTTC; CDR3: CASSPLPYTQETQYF
D: NA; size: many; V: TRBV29-1; J: TRBJ1-2; DNA: TGCAGCGTTGAAAACCGGGGGGCGCGAGGCTACACCTTC; CDR3: CSVENRGARGYTF
D: NA; size: NA; V: TRBV5-6; J: TRBJ1-1; DNA: TGTGCCAGCAGCTTCCCTATGAACACTGAAGCTTTCTTT; CDR3: CASSFPMNTEAFF
D: TRBD1; size: once; V: TRBV11-2; J: TRBJ2-7; DNA: TGTGCCAGCAGCCCCCGGGACAGATGGGACGAGCAGTACTTC; CDR3: CASSPRDRWDEQYF
D: TRBD1; size: NA; V: TRBV24-1; J: TRBJ2-3; DNA: TGTGCCACCAGGAGAGGGGGACAGGGGGAGAGAGATACGCAGTATTTT; CDR3: CATRRGGQGERDTQYF
D: TRBD1; size: NA; V: TRBV5-1; J: TRBJ1-2; DNA: TGCGCCAGCAGAGAGGCGACCGGGACAGGGCCCAGCTATGGCTACACCTTC; CDR3: CASREATGTGPSYGYTF
D: NA; size: NA; V: TRBV12-3/TRBV12-4; J: TRBJ1-5; DNA: TGTGCCAGCAGTCAGGGGTCCAATCAGCCCCAGCATTTT; CDR3: CASSQGSNQPQHF
D: NA; size: NA; V: TRBV19; J: TRBJ1-4; DNA: TGTGCCAGTAGTAAAAACCGGGGAGGGGATGAAAAACTGTTTTTT; CDR3: CASSKNRGGDEKLFF
D: TRBD1; size: once; V: TRBV5-1; J: TRBJ1-1; DNA: TGCGCCAGCAGCTTATGGACAGGGGCCGGCACTGAAGCTTTCTTT; CDR3: CASSLWTGAGTEAFF
D: TRBD2; size: once; V: TRBV24-1; J: TRBJ2-1; DNA: TGTGCCACCAGGGGAGGGATTTCGAATGAGCAGTTCTTC; CDR3: CATRGGISNEQFF
D: NA; size: once; V: TRBV6-6; J: TRBJ2-3; DNA: TGTGCCAGCAGTATGGACAGCCGGATAGCGGATACGCAGTATTTT; CDR3: CASSMDSRIADTQYF